The rows below give T cell receptor beta chains drawn from one sample of a study of T cell responses to AZD1222 COVID-19 vaccine. Generated by immunoSEQ multiplex PCR, the TCRdb table keeps only in-frame clones and is missing some. Of about 110,000 clones listed, roughly 93% are singletons. The specimen comprised peripheral blood, sampled 28 days after the second AZD1222 dose. These receptors were taken from an adult who received the AZD1222 COVID-19 vaccine. Each CDR3 is given with its conserved first and last residue. The D gene is left open where the match is weak. Where a row states a size, it is once, few, many or the class of an expanded clone; other rows omit it.

TRBV4-2,.,TRBJ1-1,once,CASSPTGSREAFF,TGTGCCAGCAGCCCTACAGGGTCTCGTGAAGCTTTCTTT
TRBV18,.,TRBJ2-7,.,CASSPLGSYEQYF,TGTGCCAGCTCACCCCTAGGCAGCTACGAGCAGTACTTC
TRBV27,.,TRBJ1-6,.,CASSGVRAYNSPLHF,TGTGCCAGCAGTGGTGTCAGAGCCTATAATTCACCCCTCCACTTT
TRBV19,.,TRBJ1-5,.,CASSIGYQPQHF,TGTGCCAGTAGTATCGGGTACCAGCCCCAGCATTTT
TRBV10-1,TRBD1,TRBJ2-2,.,CASSVEGASRVLFF,TGCGCCAGCAGTGTCGAGGGGGCGTCGAGAGTGCTGTTTTTT
TRBV7-9,.,TRBJ2-1,.,CASTTLGARGEQFF,TGTGCCAGCACCACGTTGGGGGCAAGGGGTGAGCAGTTCTTC
TRBV5-8,.,TRBJ2-1,.,CASSPSKWSLLENEQFF,TGTGCCAGCAGCCCTTCCAAGTGGTCGCTACTAGAGAATGAGCAGTTCTTC
TRBV24-1,.,TRBJ2-7,once,CATSGENHEQYF,TGTGCCACCAGTGGGGAGAACCACGAGCAGTACTTC
TRBV6-5,.,TRBJ1-1,.,CASSRPALGAEAFF,TGTGCCAGCAGTCGCCCGGCCCTGGGCGCTGAAGCTTTCTTT
TRBV3-1/TRBV3-2,.,TRBJ1-1,.,CASSLWTADREAFF,TGTGCCAGCAGCCTCTGGACGGCAGATCGAGAAGCTTTCTTT
TRBV10-3,TRBD2,TRBJ2-7,once,CAISESGTSANYEQYF,TGTGCCATCAGTGAGTCAGGAACTAGCGCAAATTACGAGCAGTACTTC
TRBV7-2,.,TRBJ2-2,.,CASSLMGAGELFF,TGTGCCAGCAGCTTAATGGGGGCCGGGGAGCTGTTTTTT
TRBV6-5,.,TRBJ1-1,.,CASSYLSRVPNTEAFF,TGTGCCAGCAGTTACCTTTCCAGGGTACCGAACACTGAAGCTTTCTTT
TRBV11-3,.,TRBJ2-4,.,CASSFGRGLENIQYF,TGTGCCAGCAGCTTCGGCAGGGGTCTTGAAAACATTCAGTACTTC
TRBV4-1,.,TRBJ1-6,.,CASSQEGPTSNSPLHF,TGCGCCAGCAGCCAAGAGGGTCCAACAAGTAATTCACCCCTCCACTTT
TRBV5-6,.,TRBJ1-1,.,CASSFLNDRNTEAFF,TGTGCCAGCAGCTTTTTAAACGACAGGAACACTGAAGCTTTCTTT
TRBV19,.,TRBJ2-3,.,CASSADRSSNTQYF,TGTGCCAGTAGTGCTGACAGGTCATCGAATACGCAGTATTTT
TRBV7-9,.,TRBJ1-1,.,CASSLARERLAAFF,TGTGCCAGCAGCTTGGCGAGGGAGAGGCTAGCAGCTTTCTTT
TRBV12-3/TRBV12-4,.,TRBJ2-7,once,CASRDRDARGQYF,TGTGCCAGCAGAGACCGGGACGCGCGCGGGCAGTACTTC
TRBV19,.,TRBJ1-1,.,CASSIGGRNTEAFF,TGTGCCAGTAGTATCGGTGGGAGGAACACTGAAGCTTTCTTT
TRBV7-9,.,TRBJ1-2,.,CASSPQTPVWSGYTF,TGTGCCAGCAGCCCCCAGACACCCGTATGGAGTGGCTACACCTTC
TRBV11-2,.,TRBJ1-6,.,CASSLLHPGGNSPLHF,TGTGCCAGCAGCTTACTCCACCCGGGCGGTAATTCACCCCTCCACTTT
TRBV5-5,.,TRBJ1-1,.,CASSRQNTEAFF,TGTGCCAGCAGCCGTCAGAACACTGAAGCTTTCTTT
TRBV6-2/TRBV6-3,TRBD1,TRBJ1-5,.,CASSPRDRGDNQPQHF,TGTGCCAGCAGCCCTAGGGACAGGGGTGATAATCAGCCCCAGCATTTT
TRBV10-1,.,TRBJ2-1,once,CASSDGGRGLSVFGQFF,TGCGCCAGCAGTGACGGGGGCAGGGGCCTTTCTGTTTTTGGGCAGTTCTTC
TRBV5-1,.,TRBJ2-4,.,CASSLGEKWAKNIQYF,TGCGCCAGCAGCTTGGGAGAAAAGTGGGCCAAAAACATTCAGTACTTC
TRBV27,TRBD1,TRBJ1-2,.,CASSLYRGYGYTF,TGTGCCAGCAGTTTATACAGGGGCTATGGCTACACCTTC
TRBV2,TRBD1,TRBJ1-5,.,CASTFRGLNGNQPQHF,TGTGCCAGCACCTTCAGGGGGCTCAATGGCAATCAGCCCCAGCATTTT
TRBV7-9,TRBD2,TRBJ2-1,.,CASRGLAYNEQFF,TGTGCCAGCCGGGGACTAGCCTACAATGAGCAGTTCTTC
TRBV15,.,TRBJ2-7,.,CATSRDPRGGVSYEQYF,TGTGCCACCAGCAGAGACCCGAGGGGGGGCGTATCCTACGAGCAGTACTTC
TRBV15,.,TRBJ2-7,.,CATSRVVLGQRYEQYF,TGTGCCACCAGCAGAGTCGTCCTTGGACAACGCTACGAGCAGTACTTC
TRBV25-1,.,TRBJ1-1,.,CASSAHGAGTSEAFF,TGTGCCAGCAGTGCGCACGGCGCAGGGACGTCTGAAGCTTTCTTT
TRBV9,.,TRBJ1-3,.,CASSVGSSISGNTIYF,TGTGCCAGCAGCGTAGGTAGCAGTATCTCTGGAAACACCATATATTTT
TRBV5-1,TRBD2,TRBJ2-1,once,CASRSSGSSYNEQFF,TGCGCCAGCCGATCTAGCGGTAGCTCCTACAATGAGCAGTTCTTC
TRBV2,.,TRBJ1-1,few,CASSATGRPFSNTEAFF,TGTGCCAGCAGTGCCACAGGGCGACCTTTCTCTAACACTGAAGCTTTCTTT
TRBV12-5,.,TRBJ1-4,.,CATLGEEKLFF,TGTGCTACCCTGGGGGAGGAAAAACTGTTTTTT
TRBV7-6,.,TRBJ1-5,.,CASSPVGKPQHF,TGTGCCAGCAGCCCCGTTGGGAAGCCCCAGCATTTT
TRBV2,TRBD1,TRBJ1-2,few,CASSENQGQDIWGYTF,TGTGCCAGCAGTGAAAATCAGGGACAGGACATATGGGGCTACACCTTC
TRBV5-1,TRBD1,TRBJ1-1,.,CASSSGTGGLNTEAFF,TGCGCCAGCAGCTCCGGGACAGGGGGGTTGAACACTGAAGCTTTCTTT
TRBV6-5,.,TRBJ1-4,.,CASSFRGGEKLFF,TGTGCCAGCAGTTTCAGGGGAGGTGAAAAACTGTTTTTT
TRBV5-1,.,TRBJ2-2,.,CASSLERETNTGELFF,TGCGCCAGCAGCTTGGAACGGGAGACGAACACCGGGGAGCTGTTTTTT
TRBV7-2,.,TRBJ2-5,.,CASLKLGVGETQYF,TGTGCCAGCCTTAAACTAGGGGTAGGAGAGACCCAGTACTTC
TRBV30,.,TRBJ2-5,.,CAWRMAQETQYF,TGTGCCTGGAGGATGGCCCAAGAGACCCAGTACTTC
TRBV5-8,.,TRBJ1-5,.,CASSFRGSSNQPQHF,TGTGCCAGCAGCTTCCGGGGCTCGAGCAATCAGCCCCAGCATTTT
TRBV11-2,TRBD2,TRBJ2-1,.,CASSDPGTSGYNEQFF,TGTGCCAGCAGCGATCCGGGGACTAGCGGCTACAATGAGCAGTTCTTC
TRBV6-5,.,TRBJ1-6,once,CASSRGPNSPLHF,TGTGCCAGCAGTCGGGGCCCTAATTCACCCCTCCACTTT